These T cell receptor beta chains were read from a single sample in a study of blood T cell repertoires in COVID-19. Assay: immunoSEQ multiplex PCR; the TCRdb copy retains only in-frame clones and omits some. Here the sample spans about 250,000 clones, around 89% being singletons. The source material was peripheral blood. Receptors originate from a woman in her 30s with COVID-19, enrolled during active disease. The CDR3 runs from the conserved cysteine through the conserved F or W. Fields, in order: V gene, J gene, D gene, clone size, CDR3 length, CDR3 protein, CDR3 DNA. A D gene is named only where the DNA matches it firmly. Rows give clone size only sometimes, using once, few, many, or a class for an expanded clone.

TRBV2,TRBJ2-7,TRBD2,.,17,CASSGEGLAGISYEQYF,TGTGCCAGCAGCGGGGAGGGACTAGCGGGGATCTCCTACGAGCAGTACTTC
TRBV18,TRBJ2-1,TRBD2,.,16,CASSPPASGGANEQFF,TGTGCCAGCTCACCTCCGGCCAGCGGGGGGGCGAATGAGCAGTTCTTC
TRBV29-1,TRBJ2-7,.,.,11,CSASSLYEQYF,TGCAGCGCTAGCTCCCTCTACGAGCAGTACTTC
TRBV3-1/TRBV3-2,TRBJ2-1,.,.,17,CASSPEDQSTGYNEQFF,TGTGCCAGCAGCCCCGAGGACCAGTCTACAGGATACAATGAGCAGTTCTTC
TRBV6-2/TRBV6-3,TRBJ2-3,.,once,14,CASSYRPGTDTQYF,TGTGCCAGCAGTTACCGACCCGGGACAGATACGCAGTATTTT
TRBV4-2,TRBJ1-2,TRBD1,.,16,CASSQETGAVGYGYTF,TGTGCCAGCAGCCAAGAAACAGGGGCCGTTGGCTATGGCTACACCTTC
TRBV7-6,TRBJ2-7,TRBD1,once,14,CASSIGQGAYEQYF,TGTGCCAGCAGCATAGGACAGGGGGCCTACGAGCAGTACTTC
TRBV5-4,TRBJ2-3,.,.,14,CASSLHPGTDTQYF,TGTGCCAGCAGCTTGCATCCGGGGACAGATACGCAGTATTTT
TRBV9,TRBJ2-1,TRBD2,.,17,CASTLQDYSGRGNEQFF,TGTGCCAGCACCCTCCAGGATTATAGCGGGAGGGGTAATGAGCAGTTCTTC
TRBV9,TRBJ2-5,TRBD2,.,17,CASSVGASGGIVETQYF,TGTGCCAGCAGCGTAGGGGCTAGCGGGGGAATCGTGGAGACCCAGTACTTC
TRBV4-3,TRBJ2-3,TRBD2,.,18,CASSQDGTSGGVTDTQYF,TGCGCCAGCAGCCAAGATGGGACTAGCGGGGGAGTCACAGATACGCAGTATTTT
TRBV20-1,TRBJ2-3,TRBD2,few,13,CSASGIAGGTQYF,TGCAGTGCTAGTGGAATAGCGGGAGGTACGCAGTATTTT
TRBV4-3,TRBJ2-5,TRBD1,.,16,CASSQSWGKGGETQYF,TGCGCCAGCAGCCAATCCTGGGGGAAAGGGGGCGAGACCCAGTACTTC
TRBV24-1,TRBJ2-7,.,.,16,CATSRGPGRGSNEQYF,TGTGCCACCAGTCGGGGACCGGGCAGGGGCTCCAACGAGCAGTACTTC
TRBV11-2,TRBJ1-2,TRBD1,.,13,CASSRGTADGYTF,TGTGCCAGCAGCCGAGGGACAGCGGATGGCTACACCTTC
TRBV7-2,TRBJ2-2,.,.,15,CASSLGGSRTGELFF,TGTGCCAGCAGCTTAGGTGGGAGTCGCACCGGGGAGCTGTTTTTT
TRBV2,TRBJ1-1,.,.,14,CASSEQGLGTEAFF,TGTGCCAGCAGCGAGCAGGGGTTGGGCACTGAAGCTTTCTTT
TRBV28,TRBJ1-2,TRBD1,.,18,CASSYPDYRGPRSYGYTF,TGTGCCAGCAGCTACCCGGACTACAGGGGACCCCGAAGCTATGGCTACACCTTC
TRBV10-3,TRBJ2-3,.,.,15,CAISEPQGSTDTQYF,TGTGCCATCAGTGAGCCCCAGGGTAGCACAGATACGCAGTATTTT
TRBV5-6,TRBJ2-2,TRBD2,.,17,CASSYGTSGISSGELFF,TGTGCCAGCAGCTATGGGACTAGCGGGATCTCTTCCGGGGAGCTGTTTTTT
TRBV2,TRBJ1-5,TRBD1,once,15,CASRTDGQGRQPQHF,TGTGCCAGCAGGACCGACGGACAGGGACGTCAGCCCCAGCATTTT
TRBV9,TRBJ2-1,TRBD2,.,16,CASSVGASGRAQEQFF,TGTGCCAGCAGCGTAGGGGCTAGCGGGAGGGCCCAGGAGCAGTTCTTC
TRBV19,TRBJ2-1,TRBD1,.,16,CASSISGQGVYNEQFF,TGTGCCAGTAGTATAAGTGGACAGGGGGTCTACAATGAGCAGTTCTTC
TRBV3-1/TRBV3-2,TRBJ1-4,TRBD1,.,15,CASSQEGQGFEKLFF,TGTGCCAGCAGCCAAGAGGGACAGGGTTTTGAAAAACTGTTTTTT
TRBV27,TRBJ1-6,.,.,14,CASSRPGLSSPLHF,TGTGCCAGCAGCCGGCCGGGACTATCTTCACCCCTCCACTTT